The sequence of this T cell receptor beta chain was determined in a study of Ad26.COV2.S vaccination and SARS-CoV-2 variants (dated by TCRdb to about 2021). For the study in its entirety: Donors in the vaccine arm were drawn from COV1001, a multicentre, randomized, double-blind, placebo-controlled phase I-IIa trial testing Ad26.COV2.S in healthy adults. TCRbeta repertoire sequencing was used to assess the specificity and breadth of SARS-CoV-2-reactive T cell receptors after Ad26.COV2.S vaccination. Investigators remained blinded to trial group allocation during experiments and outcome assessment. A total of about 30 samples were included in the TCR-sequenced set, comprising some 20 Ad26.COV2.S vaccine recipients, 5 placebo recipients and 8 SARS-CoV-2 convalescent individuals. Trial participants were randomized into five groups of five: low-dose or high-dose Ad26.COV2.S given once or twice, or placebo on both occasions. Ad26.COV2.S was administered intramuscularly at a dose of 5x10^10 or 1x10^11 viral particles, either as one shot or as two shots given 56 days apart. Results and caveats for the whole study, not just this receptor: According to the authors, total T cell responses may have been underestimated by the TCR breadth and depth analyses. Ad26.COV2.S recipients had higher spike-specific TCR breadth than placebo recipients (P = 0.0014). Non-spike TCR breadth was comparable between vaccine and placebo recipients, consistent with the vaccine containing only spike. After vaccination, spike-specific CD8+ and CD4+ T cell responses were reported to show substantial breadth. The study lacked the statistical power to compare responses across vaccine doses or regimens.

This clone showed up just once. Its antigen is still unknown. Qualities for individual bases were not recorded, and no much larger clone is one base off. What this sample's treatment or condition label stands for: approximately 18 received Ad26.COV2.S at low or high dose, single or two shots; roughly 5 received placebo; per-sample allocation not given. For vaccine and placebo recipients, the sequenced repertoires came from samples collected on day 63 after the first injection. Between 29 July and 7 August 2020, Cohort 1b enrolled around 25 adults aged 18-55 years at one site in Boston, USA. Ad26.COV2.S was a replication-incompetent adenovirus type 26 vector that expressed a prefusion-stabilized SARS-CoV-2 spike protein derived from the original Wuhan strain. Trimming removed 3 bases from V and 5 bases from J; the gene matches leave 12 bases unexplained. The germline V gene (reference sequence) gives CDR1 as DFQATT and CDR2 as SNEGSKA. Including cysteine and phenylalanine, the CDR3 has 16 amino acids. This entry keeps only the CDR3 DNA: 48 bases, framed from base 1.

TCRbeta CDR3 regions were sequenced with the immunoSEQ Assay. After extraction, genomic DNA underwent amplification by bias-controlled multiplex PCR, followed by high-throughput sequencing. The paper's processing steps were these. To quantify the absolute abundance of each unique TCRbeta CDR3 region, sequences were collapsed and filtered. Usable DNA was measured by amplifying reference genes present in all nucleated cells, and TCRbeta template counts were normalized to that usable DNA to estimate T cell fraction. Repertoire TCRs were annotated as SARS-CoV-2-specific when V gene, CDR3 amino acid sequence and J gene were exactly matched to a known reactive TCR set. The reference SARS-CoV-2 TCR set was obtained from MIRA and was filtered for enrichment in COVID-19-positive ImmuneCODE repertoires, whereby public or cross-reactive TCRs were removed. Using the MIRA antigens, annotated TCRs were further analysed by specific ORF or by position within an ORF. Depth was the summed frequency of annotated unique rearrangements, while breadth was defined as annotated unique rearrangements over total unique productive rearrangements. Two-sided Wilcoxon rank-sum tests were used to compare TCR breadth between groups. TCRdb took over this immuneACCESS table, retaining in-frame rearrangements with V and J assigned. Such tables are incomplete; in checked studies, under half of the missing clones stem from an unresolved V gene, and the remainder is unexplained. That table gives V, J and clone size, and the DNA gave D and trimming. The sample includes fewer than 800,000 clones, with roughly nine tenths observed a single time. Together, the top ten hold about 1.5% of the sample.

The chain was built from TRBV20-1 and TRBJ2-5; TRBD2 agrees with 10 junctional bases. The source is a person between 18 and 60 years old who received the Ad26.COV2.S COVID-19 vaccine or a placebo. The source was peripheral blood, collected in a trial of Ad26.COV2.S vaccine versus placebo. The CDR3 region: CSASGLAGDLRETQYF. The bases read TGCAGTGCTAGTGGGCTAGCGGGGGATCTCAGGGAGACCCAGTACTTC.